The clone carrying this T cell receptor (beta chain) was observed a few times. The antigen is undetermined. The data were taken from a study of T-cell memory formation after mild COVID-19. General study results and limits: Among contracting clones, CD4+ were mainly CM/EM and CD8+ enriched in EMRA. Researchers found some responding clones in pre-infection memory, a sign that cross-reactive memory joined. Among clones contracting day 15 to 85, CD4/CD8 was balanced, whereas later expanders leaned CD4+.

TCRdb called the 5' RACE reads again in MiXCR, with one record for every CDR3 protein. The repertoire includes about 270,000 distinct CDR3 sequences, about a sixth of them detected once, and 23% sits in the top ten. With 5 bases removed from V and 13 bases from J, the gap between germline ends came to 8 bases. Germline V CDR1 and CDR2: MDHEN, SYDVKM. This CDR3 comprises 9 residues. The material sequenced was PBMCs or a T cell subset sorted from them (not recorded which). The genes are TRBV28 and TRBJ2-5; a possible D gene is TRBD2 (5 bases). The sequence was collected from a man between 18 and 29 years old who had mild COVID-19 (a few samples of this study predate the infection). Cell type and time point are not known. In nucleotides, the CDR3 is TGTGCCAGCAGTGAGGGTTGGTACTTC. Its translation is CASSEGWYF.